Listed below are T cell receptor beta chains from one sample, sequenced in a study of T cell responses to AZD1222 COVID-19 vaccine. Sequenced by immunoSEQ multiplex PCR; TCRdb stores in-frame clones only, minus some. The sample has about 25,000 clones; around 87% are singletons. The specimen was peripheral blood, collected 28 days after the second AZD1222 dose. The receptors here all came from an adult who received the AZD1222 COVID-19 vaccine. Both conserved end residues are part of each CDR3. The order of the fields is J gene, D gene, clone size, V gene, CDR3 DNA, CDR3 protein. D genes are given only for firm matches. The size entry is marked missing in some rows and otherwise reads once, few, many or a size class.

TRBJ2-3 | TRBD2 | few | TRBV5-1 | TGCGCCAGCAGCCGCGCGGGGGGCACATCAGATACGCAGTATTTT | CASSRAGGTSDTQYF
TRBJ2-7 | - | once | TRBV27 | TGTGCCAGCAGTCGGGCCCTAGCCGGTGGTGTTTACGAGCAGTACTTC | CASSRALAGGVYEQYF
TRBJ2-7 | TRBD2 | - | TRBV7-6 | TGTGCCAGCAGCCCCACGCAGATAGCGGGATTCGCCCCCCACGAGCAGTACTTC | CASSPTQIAGFAPHEQYF
TRBJ2-2 | TRBD2 | few | TRBV19 | TGTGCCAGTAGTATAGCAGCGGGAGGGCCTAGCACCGGGGAGCTGTTTTTT | CASSIAAGGPSTGELFF
TRBJ1-6 | - | - | TRBV4-1 | TGCGCCAGCAGCCAAGAGTCAGGGCCTAATTCACCCCTCCACTTT | CASSQESGPNSPLHF
TRBJ1-5 | - | - | TRBV21-1 | TGTGCCAGCAGCCAAAAGCGTTATCAGGTACATCAGCCCCAGCATTTT | CASSQKRYQVHQPQHF
TRBJ2-1 | - | - | TRBV7-9 | TGTGCCAGCAGCTTTGCTCGAGGGGCTTACAATGAGCAGTTCTTC | CASSFARGAYNEQFF
TRBJ1-2 | - | - | TRBV6-2/TRBV6-3 | TGTGCCAGCAGCCCATTTGGGGCCGGCGACTATGGCTACACCTTC | CASSPFGAGDYGYTF
TRBJ1-1 | - | - | TRBV3-1/TRBV3-2 | TGTGCCAGCAGCCAAGTTTTTACGGGGAACACTGAAGCTTTCTTT | CASSQVFTGNTEAFF
TRBJ2-5 | - | once | TRBV15 | TGTGCCACCAGCAGAGAAGGTGACCAAGAGACCCAGTACTTC | CATSREGDQETQYF
TRBJ2-7 | TRBD1 | - | TRBV10-3 | TGTGCCATCGGCCGGACAGGGGCTGTAGACGAGCAGTACTTC | CAIGRTGAVDEQYF
TRBJ1-5 | TRBD1 | - | TRBV4-3 | TGCGCCAGCAGCGCCCGACAGGGGGCTAATCAGCCCCAGCATTTT | CASSARQGANQPQHF
TRBJ1-2 | TRBD1 | - | TRBV28 | TGTGCCAGCAGTTCAACCGACAGGGAGCTACATGGCTACACCTTC | CASSSTDRELHGYTF
TRBJ2-3 | TRBD2 | few | TRBV28 | TGTGCCAGCAGTTTTCCGACTAGCGGGAGCCGAGATACGCAGTATTTT | CASSFPTSGSRDTQYF
TRBJ2-7 | - | - | TRBV28 | TGTGCCAGCAGTCCCAGAGTCTCCTACGAGCAGTACTTC | CASSPRVSYEQYF
TRBJ2-3 | - | - | TRBV27 | TGTGCCAGCAGTTTAAGGGTCAGTGGGTCAGATACGCAGTATTTT | CASSLRVSGSDTQYF
TRBJ1-1 | - | - | TRBV5-1 | TGCGCCAGCAGCTCGGACGGGAACACTGAAGCTTTCTTT | CASSSDGNTEAFF
TRBJ2-3 | TRBD1 | once | TRBV19 | TGTGCCAGTAGTATGGACAGGGCTAGCACAGATACGCAGTATTTT | CASSMDRASTDTQYF